The 26 T cell receptor beta chains below come from one sample, sequenced in a study of blood T cell repertoires in COVID-19. The repertoire was sequenced with immunoSEQ multiplex PCR; TCRdb's copy has only in-frame clones and lacks some. The sample holds approximately 20,000 clones, 85% seen once. Sequencing input: peripheral blood. Receptor source: a man older than 75 with acute or convalescent COVID-19.

This rearrangement joins TRBV28 to TRBJ2-7; D gene unclear. Trimming pared 4 bases from V and 0 bases from J, leaving 7 bases between. Germline values: CDR1 MDHEN, CDR2 SYDVKM. The CDR3 covers 13 residues. In DNA form, the CDR3 reads TGTGCCAGCAGTTCTGATAGCTCCTACGAGCAGTACTTC. The encoded protein is CASSSDSSYEQYF.

The chain recombines TRBV4-3 with TRBJ1-1; D perhaps matches TRBD1 (5 bases). The CDR3 consists of 12 residues. Deletions cut 1 base from V and 6 bases from J, with 6 bases between. Germline V CDR1 and CDR2: LGHNA, YSLEER. CDR3 bases: TGCGCCAGCAGCCAAGGACAGTCTGAAGCTTTCTTT. Translated: CASSQGQSEAFF.

The chain couples TRBV24-1 to TRBJ1-2; D is uncertain. CDR3 length: 12 amino acids. V lost 10 bases and J lost 8, with 16 bases in between. CDR1 KGHDR and CDR2 SFDVKD come from the germline V gene. CDR3 coding DNA: TGTGCCACGAGATCGGGGAGCGGCGGCTACACCTTC. Protein product: CATRSGSGGYTF.

This chain links TRBV19 with TRBJ1-1; possible D gene TRBD1, 5 bases. Germline V CDR1 and CDR2: LNHDA, SQIVND (reference sequence). The CDR3 length is 15 residues. The V and J ends lost 8 bases and 7 bases respectively, with 23 bases between them. CDR3 region: CASLGTHGTTLEAFF. CDR3 DNA: TGTGCCAGTCTTGGGACCCACGGGACTACCCTTGAAGCTTTCTTT.

The rearrangement links TRBV7-2 to TRBJ2-3; no definite D call. The germline V gene encodes CDR1 SGHTA and CDR2 FQGNSA. V shed 1 base and J shed 3 bases, with 5 bases lying between them. CDR3 size: 13 residues. The CDR3 loop reads CASSLGQTDTQYF. The CDR3 DNA reads as TGTGCCAGCAGCTTAGGTCAAACAGATACGCAGTATTTT.

This clone was seen a few times. The V call is TRBV28, the J call TRBJ1-1; TRBD1 matches at 7 bases. Germline V gives CDR1 MDHEN, CDR2 SYDVKM. This CDR3 is 14 amino acids long. J gave up 3 bases and V 5 bases, and 6 bases lay outside the gene matches. The CDR3: CASSQQGLDTEAFF. CDR3 coding DNA: TGTGCCAGCAGTCAACAGGGGTTAGACACTGAAGCTTTCTTT.

V and J are TRBV9 and TRBJ1-6; perhaps TRBD1 as D (6 bases). Per the germline V gene, CDR1 is SGDLS and CDR2 is YYNGEE. This CDR3 is built from 16 residues. V shed 4 bases and J shed 2 bases, with 13 bases lying between them. CDR3 protein: CASSLSGDTYNSPLHF. CDR3 DNA sequence: TGTGCCAGCAGCCTATCAGGGGACACCTATAATTCACCCCTCCACTTT.

CDR3 sequence (DNA): TGTGCCAGCAGCTTAGGAAGAGGTCCAACTAATGAAAAACTGTTTTTT. Protein product: CASSLGRGPTNEKLFF. The chain has TRBV7-2 and TRBJ1-4; D is undetermined. CDR3 length: 16 residues. CDR1 is SGHTA, CDR2 FQGNSA, per germline. Trimming stripped 1 base from V and 0 bases from J, with 9 bases between.

This clone was found a few times. The chain has TRBV2 and TRBJ1-1, with 7 bases matching TRBD1. CDR3 size: 12 residues. The junction had 5 bases not matched to a gene; V was cut back by 6 bases and J by 7 bases. Looked up from germline, CDR1 is SNHLY and CDR2 is FYNNEI. The CDR3 nucleotides read TGTGCCAGCAGAGTACAGGGGCTTGAAGCTTTCTTT. Its translation is CASRVQGLEAFF.

The genes are TRBV15 and TRBJ1-5; D may be TRBD1 (6 bases). Germline values: CDR1 LNHNV, CDR2 YYDKDF (reference sequence). Trimming took off 6 bases at V and 6 bases at J, with 18 bases between the two ends. This CDR3 comprises 15 residues. CDR3: CATRNKGGQGQPQHF. The CDR3, as DNA: TGTGCCACCAGAAATAAGGGGGGGCAGGGTCAGCCCCAGCATTTT.

The chain combines TRBV7-2 with TRBJ2-6; a weak D match, TRBD1 (5 bases). Between the trimmed V and J ends, which lost 5 bases and 0 bases, there was a span of 17 bases. Per the germline V gene, CDR1 is SGHTA and CDR2 is FQGNSA. The CDR3 covers 18 residues. The CDR3 sequence is CASSARQLLNSGANVLTF. CDR3 bases: TGTGCCAGCAGCGCAAGACAGCTCTTAAACTCTGGGGCCAACGTCCTGACTTTC.

The genes are TRBV7-2 and TRBJ2-3; TRBD2 agrees at 14 bases. This CDR3 spans 16 amino acids. Germline V gives CDR1 SGHTA, CDR2 FQGNSA. V lost 5 bases and J lost 6; bases outside the gene matches: 7. The chain's CDR3 is CASSPLTSGGGDTQYF. CDR3 coding DNA: TGTGCCAGCAGCCCCCTGACTAGCGGGGGGGGCGATACGCAGTATTTT.

The rearrangement uses TRBV9 and TRBJ2-3; no definite D call. From germline, CDR1 is SGDLS and CDR2 YYNGEE. The CDR3 sequence is 15 residues long. Trimming left V 3 bases short and J 0 bases short, with 11 bases between. DNA of the CDR3: TGTGCCAGCAGCGCTTTGTCAACTAGCACAGATACGCAGTATTTT. Its translation is CASSALSTSTDTQYF.

The chain couples TRBV3-1 (or the pseudogene TRBV3-2) to TRBJ2-6, with D perhaps TRBD2 (5 bases). The CDR3 has 15 amino acids. V dropped 4 bases and J dropped 3 bases, with 10 bases sitting between them. Germline V gene data show CDR1 as LGHDT and CDR2 as YNNKEL (reference sequence). The CDR3: CASSRSSSGANVLTF. DNA of the CDR3: TGTGCCAGCAGCCGGTCTAGCAGTGGGGCCAACGTCCTGACTTTC.

The gene calls are TRBV6-1 and TRBJ2-5; 8 bases are shared with TRBD1. The germline V gene encodes CDR1 MNHNS and CDR2 SASEGT. This CDR3 spans 14 amino acids. The trim removed 2 bases at V and 5 bases at J, leaving 4 bases unmatched. The chain's CDR3 is CASSEKTGVETQYF. The CDR3 region has the DNA TGTGCCAGCAGTGAAAAGACAGGGGTCGAGACCCAGTACTTC.

The CDR3 is CASSLGGDNEQFF. The CDR3 bases are TGTGCCAGCAGCTTAGGAGGCGACAATGAGCAGTTCTTC. The V call is TRBV11-2, the J call TRBJ2-1; D unresolved. Looked up from germline, CDR1 is SGHAT and CDR2 is FQNNGV. The CDR3 sequence is 13 residues long. The V end lost 1 base, the J end lost 5 bases, and 6 bases lay between the germline ends. The complete variable domain, with remaining parts taken from reference TRBV11-2 and TRBJ2-1, reads EAGVAQSPRYKIIEKRQSVAFWCNPISGHATLYWYQQILGQGPKLLIQFQNNGVVDDSQLPKDRFSAERLKGVDSTLKIQPAKLEDSAVYLCASSLGGDNEQFFGPGTRLTVL.

V usage is TRBV6-5 and J usage is TRBJ1-2; maybe TRBD1 (5 bases). V lost 0 bases to trimming and J lost 7 bases, with 18 bases between them. The CDR3 has 16 amino acids. Germline V CDR1 and CDR2: MNHEY, SVGAGI. The DNA of the CDR3 is TGTGCCAGCAGTTACTCGTGGGCAGGCCGGAGGGGTGGCTACACCTTC. Protein sequence: CASSYSWAGRRGGYTF.

This rearrangement joins TRBV6-2 or TRBV6-3 to TRBJ2-4; D gene unclear. The V end was cut by 6 bases, the J end by 1 base, with 7 bases between. CDR1 MNHEY and CDR2 SVGEGT come from the germline V gene. The CDR3 has 13 amino acids. The CDR3 coding sequence is TGTGCCAGCAGCCCCGTGGCCAAAAACATTCAGTACTTC. Encoded protein: CASSPVAKNIQYF.

This rearrangement joins TRBV7-9 to TRBJ2-7; TRBD1 matches at 7 bases. Trimming removed 3 bases from V and 2 bases from J; junction bases left unmatched: 10. The CDR3 is made up of 16 amino acids. Germline V gene data show CDR1 as SEHNR and CDR2 as FQNEAQ (reference sequence). The CDR3 is CASSFWGPGTAYEQYF. Here the CDR3 DNA reads TGTGCCAGCAGCTTTTGGGGACCCGGGACAGCCTACGAGCAGTACTTC.

The chain combines TRBV12-3 or TRBV12-4 with TRBJ1-3; TRBD1 matches at 7 bases. After removal of 3 bases from V and 4 bases from J, the junction contained 0 bases not matched to a gene. CDR3 length equals 13 residues. CDR3 DNA sequence: TGTGCCAGCAGTTTGGGACAGGGAAACACCATATATTTT. It specifies CASSLGQGNTIYF.

This clone was seen once. This chain joins TRBV5-1 and TRBJ1-6; D not resolved. This CDR3 has 14 amino acids. The V end lost 2 bases, the J end lost 5 bases, and 8 bases lay between the germline ends. Germline V gives CDR1 SGHRS, CDR2 YFSETQ. The CDR3 DNA follows: TGCGCCAGCAGCTTTGAGCCTAATAATTCACCCCTCCACTTT. It encodes CASSFEPNNSPLHF.

This chain uses TRBV27 with TRBJ2-7; the match to TRBD2 covers 9 bases. In germline, CDR1 is MNHEY, CDR2 SMNVEV (reference sequence). Unmatched junction bases numbered 8, after V lost 7 bases and J lost 4 bases. The CDR3 extends over 14 amino acids. DNA for the CDR3: TGTGCCAGCAATCCTCTAGCGGGGACGTACGAGCAGTACTTC. Protein: CASNPLAGTYEQYF.

This clone has a single count. V gene TRBV19 combines with J gene TRBJ1-6; 7 bases fit TRBD1. This CDR3 contains 15 residues. J lost 9 bases, V lost 3 bases, and 8 bases had no gene match. The germline gives CDR1 LNHDA, CDR2 SQIVND (reference sequence). The CDR3 region has the DNA TGTGCCAGTAGTATCGGGACAGTAGCTAGTTCACCCCTCCACTTT. This sequence encodes CASSIGTVASSPLHF.

This chain uses TRBV7-4 with TRBJ1-5; D not certain. This CDR3 is built from 16 residues. V was clipped by 1 base and J by 0 bases, with 10 bases between them. CDR1 is SGHVT, CDR2 SQSDAQ, per germline. CDR3 sequence reads: CASSLVPPGSNQPQHF. The CDR3 coding sequence is TGTGCCAGCAGCTTAGTCCCACCAGGTAGCAATCAGCCCCAGCATTTT.

This chain connects TRBV5-1 to TRBJ1-3; D gene ambiguous. Germline CDR1 reads SGHRS; CDR2 reads YFSETQ. CDR3 length: 15 residues. V was pared by 0 bases and J by 3 bases, with 10 bases between. CDR3 sequence (DNA): TGCGCCAGCAGCTTGGATGGGGAGGGTGGAAACACCATATATTTT. Protein product: CASSLDGEGGNTIYF.

The chain is built from TRBV19 and TRBJ1-6; tentatively, D is TRBD1 (5 bases). This CDR3 has 13 residues. Per germline, CDR1 LNHDA and CDR2 SQIVND (reference sequence). Trimming took 5 bases from V and 7 from J, leaving 9 bases between them. CDR3 sequence: CASSENRNSPLHF. The CDR3 coding sequence is TGTGCCAGTAGTGAAAACAGGAATTCACCCCTCCACTTT.